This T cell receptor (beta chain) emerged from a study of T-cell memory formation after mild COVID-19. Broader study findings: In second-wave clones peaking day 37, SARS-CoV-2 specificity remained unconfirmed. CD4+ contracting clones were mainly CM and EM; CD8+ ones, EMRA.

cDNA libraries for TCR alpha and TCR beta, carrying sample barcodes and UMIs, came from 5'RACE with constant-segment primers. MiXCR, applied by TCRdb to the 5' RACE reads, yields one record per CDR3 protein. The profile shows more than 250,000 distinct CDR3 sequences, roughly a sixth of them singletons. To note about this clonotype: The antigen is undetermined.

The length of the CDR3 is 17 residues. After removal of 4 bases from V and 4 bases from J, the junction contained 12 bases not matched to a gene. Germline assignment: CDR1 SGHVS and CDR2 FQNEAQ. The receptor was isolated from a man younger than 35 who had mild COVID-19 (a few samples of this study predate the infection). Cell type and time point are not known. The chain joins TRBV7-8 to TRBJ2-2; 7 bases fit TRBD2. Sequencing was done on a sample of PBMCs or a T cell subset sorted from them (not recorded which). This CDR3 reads CASSSRRERGPTGELFF. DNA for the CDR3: TGTGCCAGCAGCTCTAGGCGCGAGCGGGGTCCCACCGGGGAGCTGTTTTTT.